These 2 T cell receptor beta chains share one sample of origin, sequenced in a study of identical twins. Via MiXCR, TCRdb re-called the 5' RACE reads, giving one row per CDR3 protein. The table has hundreds of thousands of distinct CDR3 sequences, 15% to 20% seen once. These records were also assigned to another study, of T cells expressing NK-cell markers.

Source material: PBMCs. Receptors were obtained from a woman aged 18-30 years in good health.

This clonotype was picked up a small number of times. The chain joins TRBV6-5 to TRBJ2-5; D is uncertain. CDR3 size: 15 residues. In germline, CDR1 is MNHEY, CDR2 SVGAGI. V was shortened by 0 bases and J by 2 bases, with 10 bases between the two germline ends. The CDR3 loop is CASSYSIAQQETQYF. As DNA, the CDR3 is TGTGCCAGCAGTTACTCGATCGCACAGCAAGAGACCCAGTACTTC.

This clonotype was picked up a small number of times. The chain joins TRBV20-1 to TRBJ2-5, with 8 bases that match TRBD2. CDR3 length: 13 amino acids. Germline assignment: CDR1 DFQATT and CDR2 SNEGSKA (reference sequence). Unmatched junction bases numbered 4, after V lost 6 bases and J lost 1 base. As DNA, the CDR3 is TGCAGTGCACCGGGACTAGTCCAAGAGACCCAGTACTTC. Protein: CSAPGLVQETQYF.